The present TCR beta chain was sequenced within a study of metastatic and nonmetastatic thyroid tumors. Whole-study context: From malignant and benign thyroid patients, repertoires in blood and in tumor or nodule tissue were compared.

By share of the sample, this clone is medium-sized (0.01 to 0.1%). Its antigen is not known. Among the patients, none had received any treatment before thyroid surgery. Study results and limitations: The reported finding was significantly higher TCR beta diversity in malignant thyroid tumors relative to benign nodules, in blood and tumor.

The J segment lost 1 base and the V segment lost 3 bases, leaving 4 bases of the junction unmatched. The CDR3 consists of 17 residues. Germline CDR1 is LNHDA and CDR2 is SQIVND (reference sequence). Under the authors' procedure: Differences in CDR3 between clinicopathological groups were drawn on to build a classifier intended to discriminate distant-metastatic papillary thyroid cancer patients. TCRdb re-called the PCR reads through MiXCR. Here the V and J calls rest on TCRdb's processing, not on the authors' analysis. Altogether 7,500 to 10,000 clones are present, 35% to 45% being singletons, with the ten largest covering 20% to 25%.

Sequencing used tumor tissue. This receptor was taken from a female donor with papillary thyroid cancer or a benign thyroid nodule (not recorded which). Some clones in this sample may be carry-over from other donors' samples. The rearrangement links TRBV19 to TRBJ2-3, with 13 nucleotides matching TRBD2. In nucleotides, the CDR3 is TGTGCCAGTAGTATCCTCGGACTAGCGGGGGGCACAGATACGCAGTATTTT. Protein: CASSILGLAGGTDTQYF.